This T cell receptor beta chain was sequenced for a study of T cells in localized non-small cell lung cancer. General observations from the study: Highest T cell clonality was seen in uninvolved adjacent lung, surpassing that measured in tumor. Because sequencing included only one region (of the tumor), heterogeneity remains possible. There were a median roughly 54 of the top 100 tumor clones appearing in adjacent lung. Longer overall survival was linked to higher blood T cell density.

This clone was seen once. Its cognate antigen is unknown. There are 15 residues in the CDR3. V dropped 5 bases and J dropped 4 bases, with 15 bases sitting between them. From germline, CDR1 is MNHNS and CDR2 SASEGT. The data were produced by immunoSEQ multiplex PCR, yet TCRdb's version contains in-frame clones alone and is incomplete. The repertoire includes 25,000 to 30,000 clones, around 90% of them detected once, and about 28% sits in the top ten. The chain carries TRBV6-1 and TRBJ1-3, with a possible D match to TRBD1 (6 bases). Sequencing was performed on peripheral blood, taken before any cancer treatment. The origin of this receptor is a female donor of 60 years or more with stage I lung adenocarcinoma. CDR3: CASSKNTGLGNTIYF. Here the CDR3 DNA reads TGTGCCAGCAGTAAAAATACAGGGCTCGGAAACACCATATATTTT.